The clone carrying this T cell receptor beta chain was counted many times. Antigen specificity is unknown. The source of the sample is a study of blood T cells in healthy people across ages. Study-wide points: Diversity estimates drawn from one million T cells were deemed underestimates.

PCR was performed a second time for about 6 to 12 cycles using a sample-barcoded 5' primer and a J-beta primer mix. TCRdb recomputed calls from the 5' RACE reads with MiXCR, one row per CDR3 protein. Here the sample spans approximately 880,000 distinct CDR3 sequences, 40% to 60% being singletons. Individuals who donated were healthy Caucasians from Russia aged roughly 6 to 90. Each donor's blood draw was approximately 10 milliliters of peripheral blood. Isolation recovered at least 6.5 million PBMCs from every sample. The sequence was obtained from a man aged 30 to 45 in good health. Sequencing was performed on blood.

CDR3 in amino acids: CASSQALAGSYEQYF. The CDR3 coding sequence is TGCGCCAGCAGCCAAGCGCTAGCGGGGTCCTACGAGCAGTACTTC. This chain links TRBV4-3 with TRBJ2-7; the match to TRBD2 covers 9 bases. V lost 1 base and J lost 1; bases outside the gene matches: 2. CDR3 size: 15 residues. The germline CDR1 and CDR2 sequences are LGHNA and YSLEER.